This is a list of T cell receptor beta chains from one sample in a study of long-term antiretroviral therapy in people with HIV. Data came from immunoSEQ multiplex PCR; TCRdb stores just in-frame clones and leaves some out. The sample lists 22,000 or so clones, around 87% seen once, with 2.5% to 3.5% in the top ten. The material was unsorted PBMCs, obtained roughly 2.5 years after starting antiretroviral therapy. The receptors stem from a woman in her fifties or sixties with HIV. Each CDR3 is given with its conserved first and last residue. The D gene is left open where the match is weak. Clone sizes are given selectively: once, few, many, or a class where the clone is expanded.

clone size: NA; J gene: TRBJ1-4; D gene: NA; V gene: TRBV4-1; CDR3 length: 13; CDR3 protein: CASSQAYPGLSVF; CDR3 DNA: TGCGCCAGCAGCCAAGCTTACCCGGGACTCTCCGTATTT
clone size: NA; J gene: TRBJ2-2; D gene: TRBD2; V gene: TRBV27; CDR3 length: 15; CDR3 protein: CASGLAGVDTGELFF; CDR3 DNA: TGTGCCAGCGGTTTAGCGGGAGTGGACACCGGGGAGCTGTTTTTT
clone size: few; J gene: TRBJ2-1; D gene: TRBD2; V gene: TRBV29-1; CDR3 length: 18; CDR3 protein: CSVDGLAGGDSKYNEQFF; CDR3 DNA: TGCAGCGTTGATGGGCTAGCGGGAGGGGACTCGAAGTACAATGAGCAGTTCTTC
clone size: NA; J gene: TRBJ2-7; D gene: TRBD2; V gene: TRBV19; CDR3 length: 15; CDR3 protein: CASSTSGGAGYEQYF; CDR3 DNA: TGTGCCAGTAGTACCTCGGGGGGGGCAGGGTACGAGCAGTACTTC
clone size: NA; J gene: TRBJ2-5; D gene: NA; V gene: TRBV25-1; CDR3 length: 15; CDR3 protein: CASSEYPGATETQYF; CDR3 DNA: TGTGCCAGCAGTGAATACCCGGGGGCCACAGAGACCCAGTACTTC
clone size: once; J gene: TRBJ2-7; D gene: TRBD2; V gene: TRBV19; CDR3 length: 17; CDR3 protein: CASSTGLAGDVRYEQYF; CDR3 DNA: TGTGCCAGTAGCACCGGACTAGCGGGAGATGTAAGGTACGAGCAGTACTTC
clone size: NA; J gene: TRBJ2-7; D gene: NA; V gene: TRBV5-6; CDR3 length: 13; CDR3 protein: CASSLGRSSEQYF; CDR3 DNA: TGTGCCAGCAGCTTGGGTAGGTCGAGCGAGCAGTACTTC
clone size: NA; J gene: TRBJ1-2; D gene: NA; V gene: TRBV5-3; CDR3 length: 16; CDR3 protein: CARSDDSGPEKYGYTF; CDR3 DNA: TGTGCCAGAAGCGATGATTCGGGGCCCGAAAAGTATGGCTACACCTTC
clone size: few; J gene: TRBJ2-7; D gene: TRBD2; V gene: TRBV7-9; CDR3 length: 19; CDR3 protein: CASSSTQGLAGGHSYEQYF; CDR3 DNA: TGTGCCAGCAGCTCGACACAAGGGTTAGCGGGAGGTCACTCCTACGAGCAGTACTTC
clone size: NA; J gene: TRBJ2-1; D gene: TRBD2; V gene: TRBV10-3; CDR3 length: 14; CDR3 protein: CAISLSGSVDEQFF; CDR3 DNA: TGTGCCATCAGTCTAAGCGGGAGTGTGGATGAGCAGTTCTTC
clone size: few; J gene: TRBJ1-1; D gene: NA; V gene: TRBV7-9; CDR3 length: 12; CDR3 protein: CASSLGGSEAFF; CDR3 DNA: TGTGCCAGCAGCTTAGGTGGGTCTGAAGCTTTCTTT
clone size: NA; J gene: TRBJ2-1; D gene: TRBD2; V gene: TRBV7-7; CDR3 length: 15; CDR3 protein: CASSPGTTPHNEQFF; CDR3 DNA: TGTGCCAGCAGCCCCGGGACTACCCCCCACAATGAGCAGTTCTTC
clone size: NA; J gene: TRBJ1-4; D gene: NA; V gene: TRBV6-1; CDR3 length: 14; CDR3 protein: CASSEFRREVKLFF; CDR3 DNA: TGTGCCAGCAGTGAATTTCGACGGGAGGTAAAACTGTTTTTT
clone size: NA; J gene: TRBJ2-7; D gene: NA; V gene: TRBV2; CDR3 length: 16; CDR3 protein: CASSLLWGLGSYEQYF; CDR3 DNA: TGTGCCAGCAGCCTGTTATGGGGACTCGGCTCCTACGAGCAGTACTTC
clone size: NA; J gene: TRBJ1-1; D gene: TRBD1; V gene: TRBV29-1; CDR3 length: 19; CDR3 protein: CSVDLYGQGAQGMNTEAFF; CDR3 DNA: TGCAGCGTAGATCTCTACGGACAGGGGGCGCAGGGCATGAACACTGAAGCTTTCTTT
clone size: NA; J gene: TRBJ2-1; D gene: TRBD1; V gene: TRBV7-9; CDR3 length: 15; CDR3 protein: CASSLWDSPMDEQFF; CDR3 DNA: TGTGCCAGCAGCTTGTGGGACAGCCCTATGGATGAGCAGTTCTTC
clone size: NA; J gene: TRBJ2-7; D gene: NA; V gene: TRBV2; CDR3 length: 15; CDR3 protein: CASRGTRNKAYEQYF; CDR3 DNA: TGTGCCAGCAGGGGAACTAGAAATAAAGCCTACGAGCAGTACTTC
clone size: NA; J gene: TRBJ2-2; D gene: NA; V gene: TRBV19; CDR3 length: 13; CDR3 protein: CASSSSGSGELFF; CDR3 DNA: TGTGCCAGTAGTTCCTCGGGCTCCGGGGAGCTGTTTTTT
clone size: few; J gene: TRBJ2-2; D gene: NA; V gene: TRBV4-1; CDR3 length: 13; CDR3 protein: CASSQDFVGELFF; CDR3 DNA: TGCGCCAGCAGCCAAGACTTCGTCGGGGAGCTGTTTTTT
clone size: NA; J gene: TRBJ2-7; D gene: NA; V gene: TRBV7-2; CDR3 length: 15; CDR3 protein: CASSPLRWEAYEQYF; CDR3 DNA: TGTGCCAGCAGCCCCCTTCGCTGGGAGGCCTACGAGCAGTACTTC
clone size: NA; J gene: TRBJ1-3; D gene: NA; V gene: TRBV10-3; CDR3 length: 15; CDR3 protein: CAIAPGHLSGNTIYF; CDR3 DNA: TGTGCCATCGCTCCGGGACACCTCTCTGGAAACACCATATATTTT
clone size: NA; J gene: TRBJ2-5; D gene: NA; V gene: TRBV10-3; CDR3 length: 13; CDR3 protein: CAISVAGIETQYF; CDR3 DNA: TGTGCCATCAGTGTGGCAGGAATAGAGACCCAGTACTTC
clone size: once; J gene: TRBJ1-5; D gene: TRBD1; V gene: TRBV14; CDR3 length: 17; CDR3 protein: CASSPHRQGECSQPQHF; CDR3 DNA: TGTGCCAGCAGCCCACATAGACAGGGAGAGTGTTCTCAGCCCCAGCATTTT
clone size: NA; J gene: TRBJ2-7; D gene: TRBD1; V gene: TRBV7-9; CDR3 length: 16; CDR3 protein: CASSPRTGTGLHEQYF; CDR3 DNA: TGTGCCAGCAGCCCGAGAACCGGGACAGGGCTCCACGAGCAGTACTTC
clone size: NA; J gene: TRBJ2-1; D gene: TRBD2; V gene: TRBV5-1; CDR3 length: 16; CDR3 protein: CASSFRLAGLNNEQFF; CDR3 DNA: TGCGCCAGCAGCTTCAGGCTAGCGGGACTCAACAATGAGCAGTTCTTC
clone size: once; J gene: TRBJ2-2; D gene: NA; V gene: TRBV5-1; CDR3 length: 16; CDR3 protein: CASSPAGSQVTGELFF; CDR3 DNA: TGCGCCAGCAGCCCAGCAGGGTCCCAAGTTACCGGGGAGCTGTTTTTT
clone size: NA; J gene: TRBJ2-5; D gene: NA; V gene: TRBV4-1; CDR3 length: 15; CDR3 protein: CASSQQARGQETQYF; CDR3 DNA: TGCGCCAGCAGCCAACAGGCCAGGGGTCAAGAGACCCAGTACTTC
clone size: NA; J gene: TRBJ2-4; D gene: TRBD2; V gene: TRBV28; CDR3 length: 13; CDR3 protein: CASSFLAGNIQYF; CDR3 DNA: TGTGCCAGCAGTTTCCTAGCGGGGAACATTCAGTACTTC
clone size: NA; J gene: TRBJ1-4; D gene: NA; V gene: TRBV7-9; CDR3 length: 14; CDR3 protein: CASSLDWTNEKLFF; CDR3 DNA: TGTGCCAGCAGCTTAGATTGGACTAATGAAAAACTGTTTTTT
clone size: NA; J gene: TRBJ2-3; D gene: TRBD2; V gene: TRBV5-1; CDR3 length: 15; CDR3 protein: CASSPVAGGVDTQYF; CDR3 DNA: TGCGCCAGCAGCCCCGTTGCGGGAGGGGTAGATACGCAGTATTTT
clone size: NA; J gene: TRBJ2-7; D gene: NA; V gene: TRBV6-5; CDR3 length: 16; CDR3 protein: CASSYVGSPPGNEQYF; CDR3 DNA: TGTGCCAGCAGTTACGTCGGGAGCCCCCCCGGGAACGAGCAGTACTTC
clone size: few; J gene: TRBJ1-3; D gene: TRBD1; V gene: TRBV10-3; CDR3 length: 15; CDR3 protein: CAISGQGSSGNTIYF; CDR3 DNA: TGTGCCATCAGTGGACAGGGGAGCTCTGGAAACACCATATATTTT
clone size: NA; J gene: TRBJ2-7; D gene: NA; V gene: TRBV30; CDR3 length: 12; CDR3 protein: CAWSVSGDEQYF; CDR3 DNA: TGTGCCTGGAGTGTATCCGGGGACGAGCAGTACTTC
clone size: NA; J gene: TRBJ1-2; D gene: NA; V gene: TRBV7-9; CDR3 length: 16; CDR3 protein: CASSYPPNGTNYGYTF; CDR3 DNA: TGTGCCAGCAGCTACCCCCCGAACGGAACTAACTATGGCTACACCTTC
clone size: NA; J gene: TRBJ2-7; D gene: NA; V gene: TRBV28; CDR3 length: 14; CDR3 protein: CASRPTEELGEQYF; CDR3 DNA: TGTGCCAGCAGGCCGACTGAGGAGCTCGGTGAGCAGTACTTC
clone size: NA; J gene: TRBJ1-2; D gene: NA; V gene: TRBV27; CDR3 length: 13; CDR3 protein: CASSSPGTYGYTF; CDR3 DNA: TGTGCCAGCAGTTCCCCAGGGACCTATGGCTACACCTTC
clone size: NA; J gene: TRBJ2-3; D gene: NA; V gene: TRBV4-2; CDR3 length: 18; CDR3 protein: CASSQDLRAGTGTDTQYF; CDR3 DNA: TGTGCCAGCAGCCAAGATCTGAGGGCGGGTACGGGCACAGATACGCAGTATTTT
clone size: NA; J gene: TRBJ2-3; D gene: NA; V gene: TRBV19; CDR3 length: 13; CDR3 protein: CASSMEYPDTQYF; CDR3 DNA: TGTGCCAGTAGTATGGAGTACCCAGATACGCAGTATTTT
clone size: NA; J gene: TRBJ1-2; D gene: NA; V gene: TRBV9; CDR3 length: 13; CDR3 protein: CASSFRFDYGYTF; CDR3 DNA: TGTGCCAGCAGTTTTAGGTTCGACTATGGCTACACCTTC
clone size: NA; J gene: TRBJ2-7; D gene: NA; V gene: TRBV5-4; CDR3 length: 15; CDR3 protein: CASSLPASTSYEQYF; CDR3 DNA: TGTGCCAGCAGCTTACCCGCCTCCACCTCCTACGAGCAGTACTTC
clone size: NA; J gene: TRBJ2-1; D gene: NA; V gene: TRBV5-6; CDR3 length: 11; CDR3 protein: CASSSYNEQFF; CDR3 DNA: TGTGCCAGCAGCTCTTACAATGAGCAGTTCTTC
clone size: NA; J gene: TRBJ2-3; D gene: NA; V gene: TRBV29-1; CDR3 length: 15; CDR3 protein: CSVGLTYWGLDTQYF; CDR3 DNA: TGCAGCGTTGGATTGACGTATTGGGGGTTAGATACGCAGTATTTT
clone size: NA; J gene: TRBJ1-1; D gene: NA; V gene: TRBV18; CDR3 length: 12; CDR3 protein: CASSAGQIEAFF; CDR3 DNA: TGTGCCAGCTCAGCCGGACAGATAGAAGCTTTCTTT
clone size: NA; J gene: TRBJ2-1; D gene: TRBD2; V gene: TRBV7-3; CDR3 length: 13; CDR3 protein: CASTLAGYNEQFF; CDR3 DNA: TGTGCCAGCACCCTAGCGGGATACAATGAGCAGTTCTTC
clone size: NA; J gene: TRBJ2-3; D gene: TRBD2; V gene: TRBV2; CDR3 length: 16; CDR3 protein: CASSASSGSFPDTQYF; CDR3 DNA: TGTGCCAGCAGTGCATCTAGCGGGAGTTTTCCAGATACGCAGTATTTT
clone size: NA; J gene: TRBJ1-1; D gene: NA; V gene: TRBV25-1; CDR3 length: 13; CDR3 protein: CASSSSLNTEAFF; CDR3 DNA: TGTGCCAGCAGTAGTAGTTTGAACACTGAAGCTTTCTTT
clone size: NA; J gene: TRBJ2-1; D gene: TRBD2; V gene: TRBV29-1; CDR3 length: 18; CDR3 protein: CSVDGVLRGWLAGVGQFF; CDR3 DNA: TGCAGCGTTGATGGTGTCCTCCGGGGTTGGCTAGCGGGAGTAGGGCAGTTCTTC
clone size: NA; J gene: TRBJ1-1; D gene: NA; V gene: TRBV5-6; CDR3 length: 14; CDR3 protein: CASSTLGRDTEAFF; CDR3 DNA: TGTGCCAGCAGTACGCTGGGCCGTGACACTGAAGCTTTCTTT
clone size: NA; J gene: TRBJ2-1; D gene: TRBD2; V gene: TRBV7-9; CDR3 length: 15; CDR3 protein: CASSTTSGRYNEQFF; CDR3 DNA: TGTGCCAGCAGCACGACTAGCGGGAGATACAATGAGCAGTTCTTC
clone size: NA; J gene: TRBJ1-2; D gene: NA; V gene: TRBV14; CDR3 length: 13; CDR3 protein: CASSQVSGYGYTF; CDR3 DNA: TGTGCCAGCAGCCAAGTATCCGGTTATGGCTACACCTTC
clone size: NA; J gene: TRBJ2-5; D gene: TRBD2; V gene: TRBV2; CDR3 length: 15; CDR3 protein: CASGLAGGYQETQYF; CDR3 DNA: TGTGCCAGCGGACTAGCGGGAGGGTACCAAGAGACCCAGTACTTC
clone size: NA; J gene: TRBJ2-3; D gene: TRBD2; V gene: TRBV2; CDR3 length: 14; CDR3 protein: CASSAGLGTDTQYF; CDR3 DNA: TGTGCCAGCAGTGCGGGACTAGGCACAGATACGCAGTATTTT
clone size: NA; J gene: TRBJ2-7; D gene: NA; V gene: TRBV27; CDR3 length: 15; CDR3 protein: CASSLFLVGPYEQYF; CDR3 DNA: TGTGCCAGCAGTTTATTTTTAGTAGGACCCTACGAGCAGTACTTC
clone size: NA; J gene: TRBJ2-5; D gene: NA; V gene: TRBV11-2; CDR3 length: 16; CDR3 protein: CASSPDGTGSGETQYF; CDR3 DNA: TGTGCCAGCAGCCCGGACGGAACGGGGAGTGGGGAGACCCAGTACTTC
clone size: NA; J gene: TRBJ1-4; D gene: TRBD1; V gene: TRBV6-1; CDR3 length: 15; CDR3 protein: CASRGQGASNEKLFF; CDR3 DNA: TGTGCCAGCAGGGGACAGGGGGCATCTAATGAAAAACTGTTTTTT
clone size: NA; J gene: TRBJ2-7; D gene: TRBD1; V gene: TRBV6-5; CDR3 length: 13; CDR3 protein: CASRRQGAYEQYF; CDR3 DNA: TGTGCCAGCAGGCGACAGGGAGCCTACGAGCAGTACTTC
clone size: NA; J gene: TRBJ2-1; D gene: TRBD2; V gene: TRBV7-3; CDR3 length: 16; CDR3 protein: CASSSDAGLAGEAMVF; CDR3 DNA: TGTGCCAGCAGCTCCGATGCCGGACTAGCGGGAGAGGCGATGGTCTTC
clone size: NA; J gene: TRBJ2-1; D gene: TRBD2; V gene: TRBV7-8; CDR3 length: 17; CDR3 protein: CASSLGLAGGLDNEQFF; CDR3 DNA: TGTGCCAGCAGCTTAGGACTAGCGGGAGGGCTCGACAATGAGCAGTTCTTC